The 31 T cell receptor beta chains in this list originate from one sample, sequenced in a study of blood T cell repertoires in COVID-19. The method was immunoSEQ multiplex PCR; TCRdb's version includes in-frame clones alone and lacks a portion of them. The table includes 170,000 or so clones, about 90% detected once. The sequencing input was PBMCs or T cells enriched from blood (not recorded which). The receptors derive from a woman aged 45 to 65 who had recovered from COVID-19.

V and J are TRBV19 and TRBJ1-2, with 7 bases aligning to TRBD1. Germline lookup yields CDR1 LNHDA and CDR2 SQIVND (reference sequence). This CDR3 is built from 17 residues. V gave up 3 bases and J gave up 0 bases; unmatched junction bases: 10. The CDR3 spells CASSIAIGTATNYGYTF. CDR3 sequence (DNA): TGTGCCAGTAGTATCGCCATTGGGACAGCTACTAACTATGGCTACACCTTC.

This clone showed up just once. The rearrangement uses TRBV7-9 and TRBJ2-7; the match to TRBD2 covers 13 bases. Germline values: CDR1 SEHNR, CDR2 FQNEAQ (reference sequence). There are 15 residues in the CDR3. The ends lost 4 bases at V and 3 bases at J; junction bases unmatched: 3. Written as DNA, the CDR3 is TGTGCCAGCAGCTCCCGGACTAGCGGGAGCTACGAGCAGTACTTC. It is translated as CASSSRTSGSYEQYF.

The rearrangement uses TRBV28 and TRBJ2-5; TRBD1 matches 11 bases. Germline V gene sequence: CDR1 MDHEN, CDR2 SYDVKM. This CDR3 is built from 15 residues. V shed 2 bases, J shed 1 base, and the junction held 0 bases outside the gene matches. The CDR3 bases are TGTGCCAGCAGTTTAGGGACAGGGGGCCAAGAGACCCAGTACTTC. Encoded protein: CASSLGTGGQETQYF.

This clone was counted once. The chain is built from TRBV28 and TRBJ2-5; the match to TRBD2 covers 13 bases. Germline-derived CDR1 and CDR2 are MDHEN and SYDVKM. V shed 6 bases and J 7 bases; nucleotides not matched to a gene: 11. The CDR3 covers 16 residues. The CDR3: CASRLPGTSGKGTQYF. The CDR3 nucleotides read TGTGCCAGCAGATTACCCGGGACTAGCGGGAAGGGGACCCAGTACTTC. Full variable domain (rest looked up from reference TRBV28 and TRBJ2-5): DVKVTQSSRYLVKRTGEKVFLECVQDMDHENMFWYRQDPGLGLRLIYFSYDVKMKEKGDIPEGYSVSREKKERFSLILESASTNQTSMYLCASRLPGTSGKGTQYFGPGTRLLVL.

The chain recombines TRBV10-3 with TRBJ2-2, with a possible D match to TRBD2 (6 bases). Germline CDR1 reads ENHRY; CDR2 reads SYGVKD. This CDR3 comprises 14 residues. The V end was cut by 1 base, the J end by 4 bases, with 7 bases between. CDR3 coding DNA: TGTGCCATCAGTGAGTACGGGGGCACCGGGGAGCTGTTTTTT. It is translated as CAISEYGGTGELFF.

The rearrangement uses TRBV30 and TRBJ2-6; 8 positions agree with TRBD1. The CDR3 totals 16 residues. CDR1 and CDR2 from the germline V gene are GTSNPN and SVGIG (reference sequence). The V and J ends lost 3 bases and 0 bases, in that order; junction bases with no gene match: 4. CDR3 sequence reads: CAWRGTGGSGANVLTF. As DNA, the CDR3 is TGTGCCTGGAGGGGGACAGGCGGCTCTGGGGCCAACGTCCTGACTTTC.

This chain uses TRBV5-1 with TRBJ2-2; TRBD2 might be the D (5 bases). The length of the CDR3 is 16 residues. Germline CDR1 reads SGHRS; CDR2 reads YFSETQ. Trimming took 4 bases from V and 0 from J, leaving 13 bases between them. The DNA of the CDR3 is TGCGCCAGCAGCCTGGGCCCGGGAACGAACACCGGGGAGCTGTTTTTT. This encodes CASSLGPGTNTGELFF.

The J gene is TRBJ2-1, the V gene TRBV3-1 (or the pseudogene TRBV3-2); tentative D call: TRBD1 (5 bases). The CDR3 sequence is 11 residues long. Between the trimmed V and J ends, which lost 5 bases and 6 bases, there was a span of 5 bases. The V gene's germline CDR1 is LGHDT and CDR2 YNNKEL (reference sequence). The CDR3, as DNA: TGTGCCAGCAGCAGGGGCAATGAGCAGTTCTTC. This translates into CASSRGNEQFF.

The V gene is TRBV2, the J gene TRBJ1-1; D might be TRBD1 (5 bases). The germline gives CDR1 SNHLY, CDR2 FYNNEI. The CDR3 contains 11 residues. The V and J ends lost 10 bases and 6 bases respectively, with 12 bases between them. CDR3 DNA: TGTGCCACTCAGGGTAGGCCTGAAGCTTTCTTT. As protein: CATQGRPEAFF.

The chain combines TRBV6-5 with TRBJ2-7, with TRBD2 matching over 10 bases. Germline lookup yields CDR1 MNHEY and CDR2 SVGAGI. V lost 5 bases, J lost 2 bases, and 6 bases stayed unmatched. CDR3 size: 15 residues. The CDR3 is CASSTIAGGAYEQYF. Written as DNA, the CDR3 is TGTGCCAGCAGTACTATAGCGGGGGGTGCCTACGAGCAGTACTTC.

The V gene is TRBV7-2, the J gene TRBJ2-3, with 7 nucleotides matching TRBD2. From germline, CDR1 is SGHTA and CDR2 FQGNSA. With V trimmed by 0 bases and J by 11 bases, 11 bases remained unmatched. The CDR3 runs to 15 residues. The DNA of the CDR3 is TGTGCCAGCAGCTTAGCTCAGCGCGGCCGCGGGGGGCAGTATTTT. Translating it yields CASSLAQRGRGGQYF.

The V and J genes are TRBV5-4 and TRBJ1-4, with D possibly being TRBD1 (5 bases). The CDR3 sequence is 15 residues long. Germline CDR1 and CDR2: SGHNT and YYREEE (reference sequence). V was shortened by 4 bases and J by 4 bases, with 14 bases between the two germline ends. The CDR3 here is CASSPGRALNEKLFF. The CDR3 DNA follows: TGTGCCAGCAGCCCGGGCAGGGCCCTTAATGAAAAACTGTTTTTT.

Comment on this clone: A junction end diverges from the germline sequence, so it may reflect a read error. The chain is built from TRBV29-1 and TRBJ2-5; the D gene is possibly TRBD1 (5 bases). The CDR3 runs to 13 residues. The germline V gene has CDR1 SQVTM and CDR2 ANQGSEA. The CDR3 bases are TGCAGCGTTCAAGAAAGGGGTAGAGAGACCCAGTACTTC. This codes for CSVQERGRETQYF.

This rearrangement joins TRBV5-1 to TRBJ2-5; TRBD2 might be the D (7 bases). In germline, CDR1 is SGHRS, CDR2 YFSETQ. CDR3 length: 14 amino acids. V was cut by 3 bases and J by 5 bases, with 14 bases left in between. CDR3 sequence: CASSSGLGGETQYF. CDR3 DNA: TGCGCCAGCAGCTCTGGACTAGGGGGGGAGACCCAGTACTTC.

CDR3: CASSLGSSGQSEQFF. Written as DNA, the CDR3 is TGCGCCAGCAGCTTGGGTTCTAGCGGGCAGAGTGAGCAGTTCTTC. The gene calls are TRBV5-1 and TRBJ2-1; TRBD2 matches at 8 bases. The CDR3 sequence is 15 residues long. The trim removed 0 bases at V and 9 bases at J, leaving 8 bases unmatched. Germline V gives CDR1 SGHRS, CDR2 YFSETQ.

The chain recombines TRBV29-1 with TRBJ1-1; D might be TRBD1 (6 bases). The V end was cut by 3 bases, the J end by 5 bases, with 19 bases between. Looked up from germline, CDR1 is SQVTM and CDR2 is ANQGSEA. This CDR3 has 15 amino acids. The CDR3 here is CSVEDSLLVRTEAFF. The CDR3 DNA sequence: TGCAGCGTTGAGGACAGCCTCCTGGTGAGAACTGAAGCTTTCTTT.

DNA of the CDR3: TGTGCCAGCAGCCAAGGCGTTAGCGGGATAGGGGAGACCCAGTACTTC. Translating it yields CASSQGVSGIGETQYF. This chain uses TRBV3-1 (or the pseudogene TRBV3-2) with TRBJ2-5, with 8 bases lining up with TRBD2. The germline V gene has CDR1 LGHDT and CDR2 YNNKEL (reference sequence). CDR3 size: 16 residues. After removal of 1 base from V and 5 bases from J, the junction contained 9 bases not matched to a gene.

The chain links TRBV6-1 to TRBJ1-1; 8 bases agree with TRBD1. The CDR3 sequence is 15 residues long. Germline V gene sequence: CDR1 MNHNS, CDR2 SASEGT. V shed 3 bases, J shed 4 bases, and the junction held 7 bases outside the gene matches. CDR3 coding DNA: TGTGCCAGCAGTGACCGACAGGGGCAAGGCACTGAAGCTTTCTTT. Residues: CASSDRQGQGTEAFF.

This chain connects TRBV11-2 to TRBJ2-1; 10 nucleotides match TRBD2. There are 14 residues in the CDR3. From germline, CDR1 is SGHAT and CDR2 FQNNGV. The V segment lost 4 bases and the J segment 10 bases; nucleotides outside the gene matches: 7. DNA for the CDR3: TGTGCCAGCAGCTCCCTAGCGGGAGCGGGCGAGCAGTTCTTC. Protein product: CASSSLAGAGEQFF. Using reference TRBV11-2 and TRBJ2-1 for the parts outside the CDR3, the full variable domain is EAGVAQSPRYKIIEKRQSVAFWCNPISGHATLYWYQQILGQGPKLLIQFQNNGVVDDSQLPKDRFSAERLKGVDSTLKIQPAKLEDSAVYLCASSSLAGAGEQFFGPGTRLTVL.

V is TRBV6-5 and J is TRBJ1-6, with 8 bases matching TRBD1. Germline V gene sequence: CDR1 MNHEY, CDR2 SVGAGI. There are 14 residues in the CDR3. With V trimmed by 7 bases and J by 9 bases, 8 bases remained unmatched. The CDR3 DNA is TGTGCCAGCACCAACAGGGGGTTAGGTTCACCCCTCCACTTT. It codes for CASTNRGLGSPLHF.

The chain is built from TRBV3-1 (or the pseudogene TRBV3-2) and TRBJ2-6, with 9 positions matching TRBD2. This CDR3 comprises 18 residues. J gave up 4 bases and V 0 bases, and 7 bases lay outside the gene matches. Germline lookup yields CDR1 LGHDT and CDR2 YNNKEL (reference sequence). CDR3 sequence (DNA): TGTGCCAGCAGCCAAGAGAAACTAGCGGGCTCAGGGGCCAACGTCCTGACTTTC. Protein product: CASSQEKLAGSGANVLTF.

CDR3 sequence (DNA): TGTGCCAGCAGCGTAGCCGGGAATTTTGCAGGCGAAAATTCACCCCTCCACTTT. It is translated as CASSVAGNFAGENSPLHF. This sequence joins TRBV9 and TRBJ1-6; D is ambiguous. CDR3 length: 18 residues. Germline V gene sequence: CDR1 SGDLS, CDR2 YYNGEE. V lost 0 bases and J 7 bases, leaving 20 bases between the germline ends.

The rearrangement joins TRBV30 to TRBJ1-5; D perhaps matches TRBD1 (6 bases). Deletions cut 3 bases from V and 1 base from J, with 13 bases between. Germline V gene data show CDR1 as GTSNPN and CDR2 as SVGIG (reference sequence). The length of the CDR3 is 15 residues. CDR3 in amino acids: CAWSRGGGSNQPQHF. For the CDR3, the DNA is TGTGCCTGGAGCCGAGGGGGTGGAAGCAATCAGCCCCAGCATTTT. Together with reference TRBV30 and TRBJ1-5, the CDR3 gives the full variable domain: SQTIHQWPATLVQPVGSPLSLECTVEGTSNPNLYWYRQAAGRGLQLLFYSVGIGQISSEVPQNLSASRPQDRQFILSSKKLLLSDSGFYLCAWSRGGGSNQPQHFGDGTRLSIL.

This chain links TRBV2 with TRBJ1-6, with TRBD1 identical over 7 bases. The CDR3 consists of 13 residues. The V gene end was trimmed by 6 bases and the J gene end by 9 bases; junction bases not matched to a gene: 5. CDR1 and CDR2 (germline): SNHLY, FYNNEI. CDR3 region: CASSLGTVSPLHF. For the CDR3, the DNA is TGTGCCAGCAGCCTCGGGACAGTTTCACCCCTCCACTTT.

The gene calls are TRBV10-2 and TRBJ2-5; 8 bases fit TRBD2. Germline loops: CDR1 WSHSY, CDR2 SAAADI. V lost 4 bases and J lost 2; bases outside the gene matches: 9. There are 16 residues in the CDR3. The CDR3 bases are TGCGCCAGCAGTGCGGGGGGGGGTAGCACTCAAGAGACCCAGTACTTC. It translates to CASSAGGGSTQETQYF.

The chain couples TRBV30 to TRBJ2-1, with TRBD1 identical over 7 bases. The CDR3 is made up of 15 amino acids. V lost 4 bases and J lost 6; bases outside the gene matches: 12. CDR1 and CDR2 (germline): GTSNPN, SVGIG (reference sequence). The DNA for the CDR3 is TGTGCCTGGAAGGGGACGAGGGGGCGAACCAATGAGCAGTTCTTC. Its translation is CAWKGTRGRTNEQFF.

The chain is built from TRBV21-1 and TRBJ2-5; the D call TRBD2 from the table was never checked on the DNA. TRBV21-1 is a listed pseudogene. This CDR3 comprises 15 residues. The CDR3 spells CAATSQTSDKETQYF. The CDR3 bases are TGTGCCGCGACGAGTCAGACTAGCGATAAGGAGACCCAGTACTTC.

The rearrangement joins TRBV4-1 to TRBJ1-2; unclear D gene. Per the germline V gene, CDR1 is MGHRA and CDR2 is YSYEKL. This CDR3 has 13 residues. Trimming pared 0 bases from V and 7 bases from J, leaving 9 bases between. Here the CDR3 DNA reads TGCGCCAGCAGCCAAGATCGGCAGGCTGGCTACACCTTC. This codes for CASSQDRQAGYTF.

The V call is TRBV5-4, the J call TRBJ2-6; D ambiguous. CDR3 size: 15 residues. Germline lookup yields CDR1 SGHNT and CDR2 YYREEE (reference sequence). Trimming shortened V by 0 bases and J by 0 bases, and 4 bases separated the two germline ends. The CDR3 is CASSLVSSGANVLTF. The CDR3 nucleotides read TGTGCCAGCAGCTTGGTTAGCTCTGGGGCCAACGTCCTGACTTTC.

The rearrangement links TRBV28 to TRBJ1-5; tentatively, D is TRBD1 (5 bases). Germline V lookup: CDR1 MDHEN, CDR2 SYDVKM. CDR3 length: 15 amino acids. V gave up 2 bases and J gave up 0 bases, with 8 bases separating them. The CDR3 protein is CASSLRGISNQPQHF. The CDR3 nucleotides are TGTGCCAGCAGTTTAAGGGGAATTAGCAATCAGCCCCAGCATTTT.

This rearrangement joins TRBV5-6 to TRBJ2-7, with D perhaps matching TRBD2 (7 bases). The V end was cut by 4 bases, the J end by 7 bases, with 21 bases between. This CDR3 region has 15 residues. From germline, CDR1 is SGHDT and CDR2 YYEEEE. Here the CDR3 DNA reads TGTGCCAGCAGCCGCCGGGGGGCGCCGTGGGAGGAGCAGTACTTC. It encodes CASSRRGAPWEEQYF.